This T cell receptor beta chain was retrieved from a study of graft-versus-host responses after intestinal transplantation (dated by TCRdb to the early 2020s). Regarding the complete study: Recipients received multivisceral, liver-intestinal, or isolated intestinal transplants. Every recipient was given anti-thymocyte globulin induction, followed by around three years of maintenance tacrolimus and steroids. Bulk TCR-beta CDR3 sequencing was used to track graft-versus-host and host-versus-graft alloreactive T cell clones in the graft, circulation and bone marrow after intestinal transplantation. Alloreactive clones were identified by sequencing pre-transplant mixed lymphocyte reaction products and comparing these products with unstimulated pre-transplant donor and recipient T cells. A cohort of approximately 23 intestinal transplant recipients, including one retransplant, was enrolled, and a few patients lacking pretransplant specimens were excluded. A peak of at least 4% donor T cells among recipient peripheral blood mononuclear cells was the definition used for donor T cell macrochimerism. Rather than going through the commercial service, samples from a few later patients were sequenced in-house on an Illumina MiSeq and processed with MiXCR.

With regard to this clone: No cognate antigen has been identified for it. No qualities accompany the bases; no much larger clone lies one base away.

Points the paper makes about the study in general: Patients with donor T cell macrochimerism had high GvH to HvG T cell clonal ratios in their allografts. The relatively low number and heterogeneity of intestinal transplant patients limited the conclusions. GvH clones were detected in recipient bone marrow, and some of these GvH clones were observed earlier in ileal mucosa or blood, consistent with an intestinal mucosal origin. Early after transplant, peak levels of circulating GvH clones were found to be associated with declines in HvG clones.

Library preparation employed the immunoSEQ multiplex PCR assay. In most patients, genomic DNA was isolated using the Qiagen DNeasy Blood and Tissue Kit and sent frozen to Adaptive Biotechnologies for TCR sequencing. For most patients, high-throughput TCR-beta CDR3 sequencing of genomic DNA was performed by Adaptive Biotechnologies. In the source study's methods: TCR sequencing data for roughly 20 patients were retrieved from Adaptive's ImmunoSEQ software; three other patients were processed with MiXCR and VDJtools. To correct CD4 versus CD8 sorting errors, any sequence found in both subsets at a frequency ratio below 5:1 was removed. CDR3 nucleotide sequences shared by donor and recipient were removed because the origin of these sequences could not be assigned. To count as alloreactive, a clone needed at least 2-fold expansion over unstimulated cells and a minimum CFSE-low frequency of 0.002% (template counts) or 0.001% (read counts). Clones were considered mappable if detected in sequenced pre-transplant spleen, lymph node, or MLR CFSE-low populations of the donor or recipient. The cumulative frequency of alloreactive clones was calculated as a percentage of all sequences, weighted by copy number. TCRdb holds this immuneACCESS table with in-frame rearrangements only. Some clones are missing; in checked studies, unresolved V genes explain under half, and the rest has no known cause. From that table come the V and J calls and clone size; the DNA was used to work out D and trimming. The sample includes more than 85,000 clones, with 93% observed a single time. Of the sample, 0.5% to 0.6% falls within the top ten clones.

For CDR1 and CDR2, the germline V gene lists SGHAT and FQNNGV. The CDR3 spans 15 residues, from the cysteine through the phenylalanine. Only the CDR3 part of the read is kept: 45 bases, read in frame from the first base. Ends trimmed: V by 2 bases, J by 8 bases; bases unmatched to a gene: 7. This specimen's time point label, interpreted: cells obtained before transplantation from donor or recipient. CD3+CD4+ and CD3+CD8+ populations were FACS-sorted from unstimulated pre-transplant donor and recipient cells taken from spleen or lymph nodes. The sequence derives from a human donor who received an intestinal transplant. The chain links TRBV11-2 with TRBJ2-1; the junction holds 9 bases that match TRBD2. Specimen: unstimulated CD8+ T cells sorted from spleen or lymph node cells, collected before intestinal transplant. The DNA is as follows: TGTGCCAGCAGCTTATTAGCGGGGGAGGGGGATGAGCAGTTCTTC. The resulting protein is CASSLLAGEGDEQFF.